This TCR beta chain was documented in a study of T cell responses to AZD1222 COVID-19 vaccine. Study-level points and caveats: In the spike-specific TCR repertoire, nearly half reportedly target unmutated variant regions.

Libraries were prepared by immunoSEQ multiplex PCR; TCRdb keeps only in-frame clonotypes and omits some of them. The sample holds some 87,000 clones, more than 75% seen once. Germline assignment: CDR1 MNHEY and CDR2 SVGAGI. V lost 7 bases and J lost 14, with 18 bases in between. The CDR3 is 13 residues long. In the case of this clone: Its antigen remains unidentified.

This clonotype was obtained from an adult in good health. The sample consisted of peripheral blood, taken on day 0 of MenACWY control vaccination. The rearrangement links TRBV6-5 to TRBJ1-6; D uncertain. The CDR3 here is CASIPQTGGALHF. Written as DNA, the CDR3 is TGTGCCAGCATTCCTCAAACGGGTGGGGCCCTCCACTTT.